One and the same sample provided the 18 T cell receptor beta chains below, sequenced in a study of T-cell memory formation after mild COVID-19. TCRdb analysed the 5' RACE reads with MiXCR anew, one entry per CDR3 protein. The sample includes approximately 340,000 distinct CDR3 sequences, 15% of them seen just once. The sample comprised PBMCs or a T cell subset sorted from them (not recorded which). The receptor source for this set is a man between 18 and 29 years old who had mild COVID-19 (a few samples of this study predate the infection). Cell type and time point are not known.

This CDR3 reads CASSEQGGDTQYF. In DNA, the CDR3 is TGTGCCAGCAGTGAACAGGGGGGGGATACGCAGTATTTT. The chain couples TRBV12-3 or TRBV12-4 to TRBJ2-3; a weak D match, TRBD1 (8 bases). V was shortened by 5 bases and J by 6 bases, with 12 bases between the two germline ends. This CDR3 has 13 amino acids.

This clonotype occurred a few times. This chain joins TRBV20-1 and TRBJ2-1; D gene unclear. CDR1 is DFQATT and CDR2 is SNEGSKA in the germline V gene (reference sequence). The CDR3 runs to 13 residues. Trimming removed 3 bases at V and 8 bases at J, with 14 bases between. Here the CDR3 reads CSASSELGDEQFF. The CDR3, as DNA: TGCAGTGCTAGTTCGGAGTTGGGCGATGAGCAGTTCTTC.

This clonotype was recorded a few times. The chain employs TRBV5-6 and TRBJ2-5; the D call may be TRBD1 or TRBD2 (5 bases each). This CDR3 contains 16 residues. Deletions cut 1 base from V and 4 bases from J, with 17 bases between. Per germline, CDR1 SGHDT and CDR2 YYEEEE. CDR3 DNA sequence: TGTGCCAGCAGCTTGTCGCCGGGACGCAAGGCAGAGACCCAGTACTTC. Translated: CASSLSPGRKAETQYF.

The chain recombines TRBV7-2 with TRBJ2-3; 9 nucleotides match TRBD2. CDR3 size: 16 residues. V gave up 5 bases and J gave up 6 bases; unmatched junction bases: 12. CDR1 SGHTA and CDR2 FQGNSA come from the germline V gene. CDR3 nucleotide sequence: TGTGCCAGCAGCCGCGCTAGCGGGGCTCTAATGGATACGCAGTATTTT. Residues: CASSRASGALMDTQYF. Variable domain in full (rest from reference TRBV7-2 and TRBJ2-3): GAGVSQSPSNKVTEKGKDVELRCDPISGHTALYWYRQSLGQGLEFLIYFQGNSAPDKSGLPSDRFSAERTGGSVSTLTIQRTQQEDSAVYLCASSRASGALMDTQYFGPGTRLTVL.

This clonotype was observed a few times. The chain links TRBV30 to TRBJ2-7, with no clear D. V lost 4 bases to trimming and J lost 6 bases, with 13 bases between them. The CDR3 runs to 12 residues. Germline V lookup: CDR1 GTSNPN, CDR2 SVGIG (reference sequence). This chain's CDR3 is CAWTYGSSEQYF. Here the CDR3 DNA reads TGTGCCTGGACCTATGGCAGCTCCGAGCAGTACTTC.

This clonotype came up a few times. The chain is built from TRBV15 and TRBJ1-6, with 7 bases matching TRBD1. V lost 5 bases, J lost 10 bases, and 11 bases stayed unmatched. The length of the CDR3 is 15 residues. The germline CDR1 and CDR2 sequences are LNHNV and YYDKDF (reference sequence). As DNA, the CDR3 is TGTGCCACCAGCCTCCGACAGGGAATAGTATCACCCCTCCACTTT. Protein sequence: CATSLRQGIVSPLHF.

Of note for this clonotype: Its ends do not fully match the called genes, so a read error is possible. The chain has TRBV6-2 or TRBV6-3 and TRBJ2-3; D call uncertain. Germline values: CDR1 MNHEY, CDR2 SVGEGT. The CDR3 length is 12 residues. The CDR3, as DNA: TGTGCCACCAGTCTTAGCACAGATACGCAGTATTTT. This codes for CATSLSTDTQYF.

This clonotype was counted a few times. The chain's CDR3 is CASSLTPFMGTQYF. For the CDR3, the DNA is TGTGCCAGCAGCTTGACCCCGTTTATGGGGACCCAGTACTTC. The V call is TRBV11-1, the J call TRBJ2-5, with D hard to call. V was clipped by 3 bases and J by 7 bases, with 15 bases between them. The CDR3 length is 14 residues. Germline V lookup: CDR1 SGHAT, CDR2 FQDESV (reference sequence). Full variable domain (outside the CDR3, taken from reference TRBV11-1 and TRBJ2-5): EAEVAQSPRYKITEKSQAVAFWCDPISGHATLYWYRQILGQGPELLVQFQDESVVDDSQLPKDRFSAERLKGVDSTLKIQPAELGDSAMYLCASSLTPFMGTQYFGPGTRLLVL.

This clonotype was counted a few times. The V call is TRBV6-1, the J call TRBJ1-1; D ambiguous. This CDR3 has 14 amino acids. Germline V CDR1 and CDR2: MNHNS, SASEGT. V was shortened by 3 bases and J by 1 base, with 9 bases between the two germline ends. The CDR3 reads CASSDGFGNTEAFF. The CDR3 nucleotides read TGTGCCAGCAGTGATGGCTTTGGGAACACTGAAGCTTTCTTT.

The CDR3: CASSRYRDRGRRNTEAFF. The CDR3, as DNA: TGTGCCAGCAGCCGGTACAGGGACAGGGGCCGACGCAACACTGAAGCTTTCTTT. The chain is built from TRBV12-3 or TRBV12-4 and TRBJ1-1; 10 positions agree with TRBD1. This CDR3 is built from 18 residues. Trimming cost V 6 bases and J 2 bases; bases outside gene matches: 15.

This clonotype has more than one count but fewer than ten. V and J are TRBV6-5 and TRBJ2-7; D may be TRBD2 (6 bases). V lost 7 bases and J lost 2, with 15 bases in between. Germline assignment: CDR1 MNHEY and CDR2 SVGAGI. The CDR3 runs to 14 residues. CDR3 coding DNA: TGTGCCAGCACTTCATCCCGGGGGACCTACGAGCAGTACTTC. Translated, it gives CASTSSRGTYEQYF.

This clonotype was counted ten times or more. The V and J genes are TRBV6-5 and TRBJ2-7; 7 nucleotides match TRBD2. Germline CDR1 MNHEY, CDR2 SVGAGI. The CDR3 sequence is 15 residues long. The J segment lost 0 bases and the V segment lost 6 bases, leaving 8 bases of the junction unmatched. DNA of the CDR3: TGTGCCAGCAGGTCCCCCGGGGGGAGCTCCTACGAGCAGTACTTC. This translates into CASRSPGGSSYEQYF.

The chain couples TRBV7-9 to TRBJ2-7; D not certain. CDR1 SEHNR and CDR2 FQNEAQ come from the germline V gene (reference sequence). The CDR3 runs to 12 residues. V gave up 1 base and J gave up 6 bases, with 7 bases separating them. The CDR3 bases are TGTGCCAGCAGCTTAGTAACGAGCGAGCAGTACTTC. Amino acids: CASSLVTSEQYF.

V gene TRBV6-5 combines with J gene TRBJ1-5; D might be TRBD1 (5 bases). Germline CDR1 and CDR2: MNHEY and SVGAGI. V lost 6 bases, J lost 5 bases, and 17 bases lay in between. The CDR3 has 15 amino acids. The CDR3 here is CASRVSYRSDQPQHF. As DNA, the CDR3 is TGTGCCAGCAGGGTCAGTTACAGGAGTGATCAGCCCCAGCATTTT.

The V gene is TRBV7-6, the J gene TRBJ2-7, with D tentatively TRBD2 (6 bases). The CDR3 covers 16 residues. Germline V lookup: CDR1 SGHVS, CDR2 FNYEAQ. Trimming took 4 bases from V and 3 from J, leaving 19 bases between them. The CDR3 protein is CASSSKPGLFHYEQYF. As DNA, the CDR3 is TGTGCCAGCAGCTCGAAGCCGGGACTCTTCCACTACGAGCAGTACTTC.

CDR3 bases: TGTGCCATCAGTGAGGGGGGATTCAACACTGAAGCTTTCTTT. This gives the protein CAISEGGFNTEAFF. The gene calls are TRBV10-3 and TRBJ1-1; possible D gene TRBD1, 5 bases. Trimming removed 2 bases at V and 2 bases at J, with 9 bases between. This CDR3 contains 14 residues. Germline lookup yields CDR1 ENHRY and CDR2 SYGVKD.

J is TRBJ2-1 and V is TRBV27; D remains ambiguous. Germline V gene lookup returns CDR1 MNHEY and CDR2 SMNVEV (reference sequence). Trimming removed 6 bases from V and 10 bases from J, with 13 bases in between. This CDR3 comprises 12 residues. CDR3 sequence (DNA): TGTGCCAGCAGATCCTTCCCTGGGGAGCAGTTCTTC. Translating it yields CASRSFPGEQFF.

The CDR3 loop reads CASSLGTSIINGYTF. The CDR3 bases are TGCGCCAGCAGCTTGGGGACATCGATAATAAATGGCTACACCTTC. This chain joins TRBV5-1 and TRBJ1-2, with a possible D match to TRBD1 (5 bases). Trimming left V 0 bases short and J 6 bases short, with 15 bases between. The CDR3 consists of 15 residues. Germline V lookup: CDR1 SGHRS, CDR2 YFSETQ.